Presented here are 15 T cell receptor beta chains from one specimen sequenced in a study of CD8 T cells in ankylosing spondylitis. TCRdb fed the 5' RACE reads into MiXCR, producing one record per CDR3 protein. The table includes a few hundred thousand distinct CDR3 sequences, approximately 20% detected once. The sequenced sample was blood, either unsorted or a sorted T cell fraction (not recorded which). Receptor source: a male donor with ankylosing spondylitis or in good health (not recorded which).

The V call is TRBV5-1, the J call TRBJ2-1; possibly TRBD2 for D (5 bases). V lost 6 bases and J 4 bases, leaving 17 bases between the germline ends. CDR1 and CDR2 (germline): SGHRS, YFSETQ. CDR3 size: 15 residues. The CDR3: CASTPISGAYNEQFF. In nucleotides, the CDR3 is TGCGCCAGCACCCCGATCAGCGGAGCATACAATGAGCAGTTCTTC.

This clonotype was found many times. The V call is TRBV29-1, the J call TRBJ2-1; no firm D call. The germline V and J ends were trimmed by 4 bases and 8 bases, with 12 bases remaining between them. The V gene's germline CDR1 is SQVTM and CDR2 ANQGSEA. The CDR3 totals 12 residues. As DNA, the CDR3 is TGCAGCGTTGGGGCAGGTTTTGATGAGCAGTTCTTC. Its protein product is CSVGAGFDEQFF.

This rearrangement joins TRBV5-5 to TRBJ1-5; D gene ambiguous. From germline, CDR1 is SGHKS and CDR2 YYEKEE (reference sequence). CDR3 length: 11 residues. V was cut by 6 bases and J by 11 bases, with 12 bases left in between. CDR3 in DNA: TGTGCCAGCACCTACTGCTTGGCCCAGCATTTT. This encodes CASTYCLAQHF.

This clonotype was picked up many times. The chain joins TRBV25-1 to TRBJ2-2; no clear D gene. Trimming took off 7 bases at V and 7 bases at J, with 7 bases between the two ends. Per germline, CDR1 MGHDK and CDR2 SYGVNS. CDR3 length: 11 amino acids. In nucleotides, the CDR3 is TGTGCCAGCAACGTGGGCGGGGAGCTGTTTTTT. As protein: CASNVGGELFF.

V and J are TRBV7-9 and TRBJ2-7, with D perhaps matching TRBD2 (6 bases). Trimming cost V 3 bases and J 4 bases, with 13 bases left between them. The V gene's germline CDR1 is SEHNR and CDR2 FQNEAQ (reference sequence). The CDR3 is 14 amino acids. The CDR3: CASSLMSGGYEQYF. CDR3 coding DNA: TGTGCCAGCAGCTTGATGAGTGGGGGGTACGAGCAGTACTTC.

The rearrangement uses TRBV27 and TRBJ1-2, with 7 nucleotides matching TRBD1. The V and J ends lost 0 bases and 4 bases, in that order; junction bases with no gene match: 8. The CDR3 contains 16 residues. Looked up from germline, CDR1 is MNHEY and CDR2 is SMNVEV (reference sequence). CDR3 coding DNA: TGTGCCAGCAGTTTATCGGAGGGGGCGGGATTCTATGGCTACACCTTC. It encodes CASSLSEGAGFYGYTF.

This clonotype was recorded a few times. The rearrangement uses TRBV10-3 and TRBJ2-1; 7 bases line up with TRBD2. In germline, CDR1 is ENHRY, CDR2 SYGVKD. The CDR3 is 16 residues long. V lost 0 bases, J lost 2 bases, and 4 bases stayed unmatched. Here the CDR3 DNA reads TGTGCCATCAGTGAGTCCCTGGGGGGGACCTACAATGAGCAGTTCTTC. This sequence encodes CAISESLGGTYNEQFF.

This clonotype turned up a few times. The chain carries TRBV27 and TRBJ1-2; D is unresolved. CDR1 is MNHEY and CDR2 is SMNVEV in the germline V gene (reference sequence). The CDR3 contains 13 residues. The V end lost 2 bases, the J end lost 4 bases, and 8 bases lay between the germline ends. CDR3 sequence reads: CASSLRASYGYTF. The CDR3 DNA reads as TGTGCCAGCAGTTTAAGGGCTTCCTATGGCTACACCTTC.

There are many counts of this clonotype. The rearrangement links TRBV7-2 to TRBJ2-1; D is ambiguous. Trimming pared 5 bases from V and 8 bases from J, leaving 13 bases between. The germline gives CDR1 SGHTA, CDR2 FQGNSA. The CDR3 consists of 13 residues. The CDR3 sequence is CASSPLFPHEQFF. The CDR3 DNA reads as TGTGCCAGCAGCCCACTATTCCCCCATGAGCAGTTCTTC.

This clonotype was detected only a few times. The chain employs TRBV20-1 and TRBJ2-1; TRBD2 matches at 9 bases. Germline CDR1 DFQATT, CDR2 SNEGSKA (reference sequence). Losses at the gene ends were 6 bases for V and 6 bases for J; bases not matched to a gene: 6. The CDR3 extends over 13 amino acids. The CDR3 DNA follows: TGCAGTGCCAGGACTAGCGCTTTCAATGAGCAGTTCTTC. Encoded protein: CSARTSAFNEQFF.

This clonotype was counted many times. The V gene is TRBV2, the J gene TRBJ1-1; D gene unclear. CDR1 is SNHLY, CDR2 FYNNEI, per germline. Trimming took 9 bases from V and 1 from J, leaving 9 bases between them. The CDR3 has 12 amino acids. The CDR3 nucleotides read TGTGCCAGTCTTTGGGGGAACACTGAAGCTTTCTTT. Amino acids: CASLWGNTEAFF.

This clonotype was seen more than once but under ten times. The chain joins TRBV5-1 to TRBJ2-7; D call uncertain. Between the trimmed V and J ends, which lost 1 base and 3 bases, there was a span of 8 bases. This CDR3 is built from 13 residues. Per germline, CDR1 SGHRS and CDR2 YFSETQ. CDR3 residues: CASSLNTDYEQYF. The CDR3 coding sequence is TGCGCCAGCAGCTTGAATACTGACTACGAGCAGTACTTC.

The chain is built from TRBV4-2 and TRBJ1-3, with D perhaps matching TRBD1 (6 bases). Germline CDR1 LGHNA, CDR2 YNFKEQ. The CDR3 runs to 17 residues. V lost 4 bases and J lost 4, with 20 bases in between. The CDR3, as DNA: TGTGCCAGCAGCCGAGACACGGGGGCCCGACCGGGAAACACCATATATTTT. As protein: CASSRDTGARPGNTIYF.

DNA for the CDR3: TGCAGTGCTAAGGGGCCCGCTAAATTCTACGAGCAGTACTTC. Protein product: CSAKGPAKFYEQYF. The gene calls are TRBV20-1 and TRBJ2-7; D might be TRBD1 (5 bases). CDR3 size: 14 residues. CDR1 is DFQATT and CDR2 is SNEGSKA in the germline V gene (reference sequence). V shed 4 bases and J shed 3 bases, with 16 bases lying between them.

This clonotype was counted a single time. This chain links TRBV6-2 or TRBV6-3 with TRBJ2-1, with D possibly TRBD2 on 5 matching bases. CDR3 length: 15 amino acids. Germline values: CDR1 MNHEY, CDR2 SVGEGT. Trimming removed 7 bases at V and 6 bases at J, with 19 bases between. This chain's CDR3 is CASTHGDGMANEQFF. DNA of the CDR3: TGTGCCAGCACCCACGGCGACGGGATGGCCAATGAGCAGTTCTTC.